The source of this T cell receptor beta chain is a study of blood T cell repertoires in COVID-19 (dated by TCRdb to the early 2020s). Looking at the study overall: Samples from collaborators originated in the United States, Italy and Spain and spanned both the acute and convalescent phases of COVID-19. The material from the prospective study consisted of cDNA or gDNA derived from T cells, B-cell-depleted T cells, or PBMCs. Subjects who had been exposed to COVID-19, were actively infected with it, or had recovered from it provided the deeply sampled blood TCRbeta repertoires that made up the dataset. A freely available public database, intended as a resource for researchers studying the immune response to SARS-CoV-2, is where the repertoires were released. The samples were drawn from the first 160 participants of the ongoing ImmuneRACE study and from 1,254 subjects provided by 6 global collaborators. Nearly every sample came with metadata listing a de-identified subject ID, COVID-19 status, age in years and sex. Where HLA class I and class II types were available, the types were taken from metadata supplied by the sample provider, not from assay-based typing.

Another Seattle source contributed samples from volunteer blood donors who had recovered from COVID-19. Each collaborating institution followed its own protocols to collect whole blood in K2EDTA tubes. For TCRbeta analysis, collaborator samples were shipped as frozen whole blood, as isolated PBMCs, or as DNA extracted from either sample type. The germline ends are 5 bases apart after V is trimmed by 5 bases and J by 1 base. Reading the germline V gene gives CDR1 SGHAT and CDR2 FQNNGV. From cysteine to phenylalanine, the CDR3 is 12 amino acids long. Of the read, only the CDR3 DNA is kept; its 36 bases are in frame from base 1. TCRbeta CDR3 regions were amplified from genomic DNA by means of the immunoSEQ Assay, a bias-controlled multiplex PCR. As for the authors' bioinformatics: The number of nucleated cells in each sample was estimated by amplification of reference gene primers within the assay. Sequence reads were collapsed and filtered to measure the absolute abundance of every unique TCRbeta CDR3 rearrangement. For each sample, productive Simpson clonality was calculated by taking the square root of Simpson's diversity index across productive rearrangements. TCRdb carries this immuneACCESS record with in-frame sequences only. Its versions omit some clonotypes, under half of them owing to an unresolved V gene in the studies checked, with the rest unexplained. V and J calls and clone size are given by that table; D and trimming were obtained from the DNA. The sample includes about 210,000 clones, with about 83% observed a single time. Of the sample, approximately 6.2% is held by the ten largest clones.

In the case of this clone: Its binding antigen is unknown. No base quality information exists; no much larger clone differs at one position.

The paper as a whole reports these results and caveats: The amount of clinical and demographic metadata varied by source and participant and was provided uncurated.

This TCR was recovered from a man aged 60 to 75 who had recovered from COVID-19. The sequence is built from TRBV11-2 and TRBJ2-5, and perhaps TRBD2 as D gene, on 5 matching bases. The sequenced material came from peripheral blood. The bases are TGTGCCAGCAGCGAGGGCCAAGAGACCCAGTACTTC. This gives the protein CASSEGQETQYF. Beyond the CDR3, the reference TRBV11-2 and TRBJ2-5 genes provide the residues; the full variable domain reads: EAGVAQSPRYKIIEKRQSVAFWCNPISGHATLYWYQQILGQGPKLLIQFQNNGVVDDSQLPKDRFSAERLKGVDSTLKIQPAKLEDSAVYLCASSEGQETQYFGPGTRLLVL.